Shown below are 7 T cell receptor beta chains from a single sample sequenced in a study of PD-1 blockade in classical Hodgkin lymphoma. Data came from immunoSEQ multiplex PCR; TCRdb stores just in-frame clones and leaves some out. The data hold about 42,000 clones, with about 71% observed a single time. All patients relapsed after autologous stem cell transplantation, and brentuximab vedotin exposure varied. The starting material was peripheral blood mononuclear cells (PBMCs), obtained at baseline. The origin of the receptors is a human donor with classical Hodgkin lymphoma.

The chain has TRBV6-1 and TRBJ2-7; 15 positions match TRBD2. CDR1 is MNHNS and CDR2 is SASEGT in the germline V gene. J was trimmed by 4 bases and V by 4 bases; bases with no gene match: 2. CDR3 length: 15 residues. CDR3 coding DNA: TGTGCCAGCAGTGGGACTAGCGGGGGGGCGTACGAGCAGTACTTC. Translation: CASSGTSGGAYEQYF.

The V gene is TRBV7-9, the J gene TRBJ1-1; D perhaps matches TRBD1 (5 bases). Germline values: CDR1 SEHNR, CDR2 FQNEAQ (reference sequence). The CDR3 totals 12 residues. Trimming cost V 8 bases and J 5 bases, with 12 bases left between them. CDR3 in DNA: TGTGCCAGCGAGCAGGGACCTACTGAAGCTTTCTTT. It specifies CASEQGPTEAFF. Based on the CDR3 plus reference TRBV7-9 and TRBJ1-1, the full variable domain is DTGVSQNPRHKITKRGQNVTFRCDPISEHNRLYWYRQTLGQGPEFLTYFQNEAQLEKSRLLSDRFSAERPKGSFSTLEIQRTEQGDSAMYLCASEQGPTEAFFGQGTRLTVV.

The chain employs TRBV19 and TRBJ2-7; the D is unclear. CDR1 and CDR2 from the germline V gene are LNHDA and SQIVND (reference sequence). Trimming shortened V by 7 bases and J by 2 bases, and 18 bases separated the two germline ends. The CDR3 is 15 residues long. CDR3 loop: CASNSVPDLPYEQYF. The CDR3 DNA sequence: TGTGCCAGTAACTCAGTTCCAGATCTTCCCTACGAGCAGTACTTC.

This CDR3 is CASSLAQGVETQYF. The DNA of the CDR3 is TGTGCCAGCAGCTTGGCCCAGGGAGTGGAGACCCAGTACTTC. This sequence joins TRBV5-6 and TRBJ2-5; D might be TRBD1 or TRBD2, each matching 5 bases. Trimming removed 0 bases at V and 5 bases at J, with 11 bases between. Germline loops: CDR1 SGHDT, CDR2 YYEEEE. The CDR3 is made up of 14 amino acids.

V and J are TRBV19 and TRBJ1-1; perhaps TRBD1 as D (6 bases). The CDR3 consists of 15 residues. Germline V gene lookup returns CDR1 LNHDA and CDR2 SQIVND (reference sequence). Deletions cut 3 bases from V and 1 base from J, with 12 bases between. In DNA, the CDR3 is TGTGCCAGTAGTATGCAAAGAGGGGGGAACACTGAAGCTTTCTTT. Residues: CASSMQRGGNTEAFF.

This clone was seen a few times. This rearrangement joins TRBV4-3 to TRBJ2-7; 9 positions agree with TRBD1. V was pared by 3 bases and J by 5 bases, with 5 bases of the junction left unmatched. The germline V gene encodes CDR1 LGHNA and CDR2 YSLEER. The CDR3 contains 14 residues. The CDR3 DNA reads as TGCGCCAGCAGCCATGGGACAGGGCGCAACGAGCAGTACTTC. Amino acid sequence: CASSHGTGRNEQYF.

This clone was detected only a few times. V is TRBV9 and J is TRBJ1-1; tentatively, D is TRBD1 (5 bases). Germline values: CDR1 SGDLS, CDR2 YYNGEE. V was cut by 3 bases and J by 4 bases, with 16 bases left in between. CDR3 length: 15 amino acids. This CDR3 is CASSATQGRGTEAFF. CDR3 nucleotides: TGTGCCAGCAGCGCGACTCAGGGACGGGGCACTGAAGCTTTCTTT.